The 31 T cell receptor beta chains presented below share a single source sample, sequenced in a study of CD8+CD57+ T cells in acquired aplastic anemia. TCR beta VDJ and CDR3 profiles were obtained from a genomic DNA template. One entry per CDR3 protein, called by TCRdb with MiXCR from the reads. The sample yields roughly 80,000 distinct CDR3 sequences, 60% to 75% seen once. Patients chosen for sequencing had shown CD8+CD57+ cell expansion by flow cytometry. The material sequenced was sorted CD4+, CD8+, or CD8+CD57+ T cells (not recorded which) from PBMCs. The receptors derive from a human donor with aplastic anemia.

This clonotype was seen a handful of times. The chain couples TRBV20-1 to TRBJ2-7; D not resolved. V lost 0 bases and J 4 bases, leaving 10 bases between the germline ends. The CDR3 covers 13 residues. CDR1 and CDR2 from the germline V gene are DFQATT and SNEGSKA (reference sequence). DNA for the CDR3: TGCAGTGCTAGAGATCCAACGGCATACGAGCAGTACTTC. It is translated as CSARDPTAYEQYF.

On this clonotype itself: The junction differs from germline at one of its ends, possibly a read error. The V call is TRBV9, the J call TRBJ2-1; 12 nucleotides agree with TRBD2. This CDR3 region has 15 residues. Germline V lookup: CDR1 SGDLS, CDR2 YYNGEE. CDR3 loop: CASSESVRTSGVQFF. CDR3 coding DNA: TGCGCCAGCAGTGAGTCAGTGCGGACTAGCGGGGTGCAGTTCTTC.

The chain combines TRBV5-6 with TRBJ2-1, with D possibly called TRBD1 or TRBD2 (6 bases each). The germline gives CDR1 SGHDT, CDR2 YYEEEE. V lost 0 bases, J lost 7 bases, and 17 bases lay in between. CDR3 length: 16 amino acids. DNA of the CDR3: TGTGCCAGCAGCTTGGCCGGATGGGGGGCTGGGAATGAGCAGTTCTTC. Amino acids: CASSLAGWGAGNEQFF. Combining the CDR3 with reference TRBV5-6 and TRBJ2-1 gives the whole variable domain DAGVTQSPTHLIKTRGQQVTLRCSPKSGHDTVSWYQQALGQGPQFIFQYYEEEERQRGNFPDRFSGHQFPNYSSELNVNALLLGDSALYLCASSLAGWGAGNEQFFGPGTRLTVL.

The CDR3: CSARDRTGDNYGYTF. As DNA, the CDR3 is TGCAGTGCTAGAGATCGAACAGGAGATAACTATGGCTACACCTTC. This chain connects TRBV20-1 to TRBJ1-2, with D possibly matching TRBD1 (5 bases). The germline V and J ends were trimmed by 0 bases and 1 base, with 12 bases remaining between them. Germline V gives CDR1 DFQATT, CDR2 SNEGSKA (reference sequence). This CDR3 comprises 15 residues.

The chain has TRBV2 and TRBJ2-7; 8 bases align to TRBD1. This CDR3 comprises 13 residues. The V gene's germline CDR1 is SNHLY and CDR2 FYNNEI. The V segment lost 7 bases and the J segment 3 bases; nucleotides outside the gene matches: 5. The CDR3 DNA reads as TGTGCCAGCACATGGGACAGGAGCTACGAGCAGTACTTC. Encoded protein: CASTWDRSYEQYF.

This clonotype showed up just a few times. This chain connects TRBV29-1 to TRBJ1-1; TRBD1 agrees at 8 bases. The germline gives CDR1 SQVTM, CDR2 ANQGSEA. The CDR3 has 14 amino acids. V was clipped by 5 bases and J by 1 base; unmatched bases: 6. This chain's CDR3 is CSVPPGQENTEAFF. The DNA for the CDR3 is TGCAGCGTTCCACCGGGACAGGAGAACACTGAAGCTTTCTTT.

The genes are TRBV29-1 and TRBJ2-1, with 7 bases matching TRBD1. The CDR3 extends over 13 amino acids. Germline CDR1 is SQVTM and CDR2 is ANQGSEA. The V gene end was trimmed by 7 bases and the J gene end by 4 bases; junction bases not matched to a gene: 7. CDR3 DNA sequence: TGCAGCGGAGGACAGGACTTTTACAATGAGCAGTTCTTC. Protein product: CSGGQDFYNEQFF.

The rearrangement links TRBV20-1 to TRBJ1-2; possible D gene TRBD1, 5 bases. Germline V CDR1 and CDR2: DFQATT, SNEGSKA (reference sequence). Deletions cut 1 base from V and 7 bases from J, with 10 bases between. CDR3 length: 12 residues. In nucleotides, the CDR3 is TGCAGTGCTAGAGGGGGGGAAGGTGGCTACACCTTC. Protein: CSARGGEGGYTF.

Points on this clonotype: This CDR3 is missing its conserved last phenylalanine or tryptophan, likely due to a read error. The DNA is omitted, as the CDR3 cannot be located on it reliably, and the CDR3 follows TCRdb's listing. This chain uses TRBV19 with TRBJ1-3. The germline CDR1 and CDR2 sequences are LNHDA and SQIVND (reference sequence). The CDR3 is 9 residues long, counting both termini. The CDR3: CASPQGLPR.

The chain uses TRBV12-5 and TRBJ2-5; 7 bases agree with TRBD1. The trim removed 2 bases at V and 1 base at J, leaving 10 bases unmatched. The germline CDR1 and CDR2 sequences are LGHNT and FRNRAP. The CDR3 has 17 amino acids. CDR3: CASGLSSHRDSQETQYF. The CDR3 DNA follows: TGTGCTAGTGGTTTGTCAAGCCATCGGGACAGCCAAGAGACCCAGTACTTC.

The gene calls are TRBV10-1 and TRBJ1-1; D gene unclear. Germline V gene lookup returns CDR1 WNHNN and CDR2 SYGVQD (reference sequence). The CDR3 has 13 residues. Between the trimmed V and J ends, which lost 4 bases and 1 base, there was a span of 7 bases. DNA of the CDR3: TGCGCCAGCAGTGGAGACCAGAACACTGAAGCTTTCTTT. It is translated as CASSGDQNTEAFF.

V usage is TRBV10-3 and J usage is TRBJ2-2; tentatively, D is TRBD2 (6 bases). V was cut by 6 bases and J by 3 bases, with 11 bases left in between. Germline values: CDR1 ENHRY, CDR2 SYGVKD. The CDR3 runs to 14 residues. Written as DNA, the CDR3 is TGTGCCATCAGAGGAGGGGCTGACACCGGGGAGCTGTTTTTT. This codes for CAIRGGADTGELFF.

This chain connects TRBV7-2 to TRBJ1-3; 9 positions match TRBD1. Germline values: CDR1 SGHTA, CDR2 FQGNSA. With 4 bases clipped from V and 10 bases from J, the junction kept 5 bases outside the gene matches. This CDR3 comprises 13 residues. This chain's CDR3 is CASSSGTGKTIYF. CDR3 DNA: TGTGCCAGCAGCTCCGGGACAGGGAAGACCATATATTTT.

This clonotype has just a few counts. CDR3 protein: CASSLRDNEQFF. DNA for the CDR3: TGTGCCAGCAGCTTGCGGGACAATGAGCAGTTCTTC. The J gene is TRBJ2-1, the V gene TRBV7-2, with D possibly TRBD2 on 5 matching bases. Per the germline V gene, CDR1 is SGHTA and CDR2 is FQGNSA. Trimming removed 3 bases from V and 5 bases from J, with 5 bases in between. The CDR3 consists of 12 residues.

This chain joins TRBV5-1 and TRBJ2-7; 9 bases match TRBD2. Germline V gives CDR1 SGHRS, CDR2 YFSETQ. CDR3 length: 15 amino acids. Germline trimming cut 2 bases from V and 1 base from J; bases unmatched to any gene: 4. The CDR3 loop is CASSFSGGQSYEQYF. The DNA for the CDR3 is TGCGCCAGCAGCTTTAGCGGGGGACAATCCTACGAGCAGTACTTC.

The V gene is TRBV7-9, the J gene TRBJ2-1; tentatively, D is TRBD2 (5 bases). This CDR3 has 11 amino acids. V was clipped by 6 bases and J by 10 bases, with 10 bases between them. The germline V gene encodes CDR1 SEHNR and CDR2 FQNEAQ (reference sequence). CDR3 amino acids: CASRSEGEQFF. As DNA, the CDR3 is TGTGCCAGCAGGTCCGAGGGCGAGCAGTTCTTC.

The gene calls are TRBV6-7 and TRBJ1-2; D unclear. TRBV6-7 is given ORF status, its function remaining uncertain. Between the trimmed V and J ends, which lost 11 bases and 8 bases, there was a span of 15 bases. CDR3 size: 11 residues. CDR3 DNA: TGTGCCGAAAGGAGGGCAAGAGGCTACACCTTC. Translating gives CAERRARGYTF.

The rearrangement uses TRBV19 and TRBJ1-1; tentative D call: TRBD1 (5 bases). Germline lookup yields CDR1 LNHDA and CDR2 SQIVND (reference sequence). The CDR3 is 16 amino acids. V was shortened by 0 bases and J by 2 bases, with 13 bases between the two germline ends. DNA of the CDR3: TGTGCCAGTAGTATAGATGGAGTGGGGCGAAACACTGAAGCTTTCTTT. Amino acids: CASSIDGVGRNTEAFF.

The CDR3 spells CSARVTELVEKLFF. In DNA, the CDR3 is TGCAGTGCTAGAGTCACGGAGTTGGTTGAAAAACTGTTTTTT. The V call is TRBV20-1, the J call TRBJ1-4, with unresolved D. CDR3 length equals 14 residues. V was trimmed by 1 base and J by 7 bases, leaving 13 bases between them. In germline, CDR1 is DFQATT, CDR2 SNEGSKA (reference sequence).

The genes are TRBV19 and TRBJ2-5; 8 bases line up with TRBD1. The trim removed 5 bases at V and 5 bases at J, leaving 7 bases unmatched. Per germline, CDR1 LNHDA and CDR2 SQIVND (reference sequence). There are 14 residues in the CDR3. The CDR3 here is CASSFGQGWETQYF. Written as DNA, the CDR3 is TGTGCCAGTAGTTTCGGACAGGGTTGGGAGACCCAGTACTTC.

The V and J genes are TRBV24-1 and TRBJ2-3, with 12 nucleotides matching TRBD2. CDR1 and CDR2 (germline): KGHDR, SFDVKD. V was clipped by 5 bases and J by 5 bases; unmatched bases: 7. The CDR3 is made up of 16 amino acids. The CDR3 coding sequence is TGTGCCACCAGTGGACTAGCGGGAGAGTTTGGAGATACGCAGTATTTT. Protein product: CATSGLAGEFGDTQYF.

The chain couples TRBV19 to TRBJ2-5; maybe TRBD1 (6 bases). The germline V gene encodes CDR1 LNHDA and CDR2 SQIVND (reference sequence). Trimming shortened V by 2 bases and J by 4 bases, and 17 bases separated the two germline ends. The CDR3 has 16 amino acids. Here the CDR3 reads CASSIKATGRRETQYF. The CDR3, as DNA: TGTGCCAGTAGTATAAAGGCCACAGGGAGACGAGAGACCCAGTACTTC.

The rearrangement joins TRBV29-1 to TRBJ1-1; 11 positions match TRBD1. Germline lookup yields CDR1 SQVTM and CDR2 ANQGSEA. This CDR3 is built from 14 residues. With 5 bases clipped from V and 3 bases from J, the junction kept 5 bases outside the gene matches. In nucleotides, the CDR3 is TGCAGCGTTCATGGACAGGGGGCGGACACTGAAGCTTTCTTT. It specifies CSVHGQGADTEAFF.

The rearrangement uses TRBV7-2 and TRBJ2-7, with TRBD1 identical over 8 bases. The length of the CDR3 is 13 residues. Trimming at V came to 3 bases and at J to 3 bases, leaving 1 base not matched to a gene. Germline lookup yields CDR1 SGHTA and CDR2 FQGNSA. The CDR3 coding sequence is TGTGCCAGCAGCTTGGGGACAGGCTACGAGCAGTACTTC. It specifies CASSLGTGYEQYF.

The chain employs TRBV9 and TRBJ2-7; 7 bases are shared with TRBD2. The CDR3 extends over 15 amino acids. CDR1 and CDR2 from the germline V gene are SGDLS and YYNGEE. Losses at the gene ends were 0 bases for V and 2 bases for J; bases not matched to a gene: 5. The CDR3 DNA reads as TGTGCCAGCAGCGTAGATCTAGGGAGGGCCTACGAGCAGTACTTC. This translates into CASSVDLGRAYEQYF. Full variable domain (remainder filled in from reference TRBV9 and TRBJ2-7): DSGVTQTPKHLITATGQRVTLRCSPRSGDLSVYWYQQSLDQGLQFLIQYYNGEERAKGNILERFSAQQFPDLHSELNLSSLELGDSALYFCASSVDLGRAYEQYFGPGTRLTVT.

This clonotype was observed a few times. The chain carries TRBV7-3 and TRBJ1-2; D is unclear. The CDR3 loop spans 11 amino acids. V was trimmed by 1 base and J by 7 bases, leaving 4 bases between them. Germline V CDR1 and CDR2: SGHTA, FQGTGA. CDR3 bases: TGTGCCAGCAGCTTAAAGATTGGCTACACCTTC. This translates into CASSLKIGYTF.

This clonotype was recorded many times. The chain links TRBV6-5 to TRBJ2-1, with TRBD2 as a possible D gene (5 bases). CDR1 is MNHEY and CDR2 is SVGAGI in the germline V gene. This CDR3 has 13 residues. Trimming shortened V by 2 bases and J by 10 bases, and 12 bases separated the two germline ends. The CDR3 sequence is CASSYRETNEQFF. In DNA, the CDR3 is TGTGCCAGCAGTTACCGCGAGACTAACGAGCAGTTCTTC.

The chain recombines TRBV11-1 with TRBJ2-1, with no clear D. The V gene lost 0 bases and the J gene lost 0 bases, with 6 bases spanning the gap. The CDR3 extends over 15 amino acids. The germline V gene has CDR1 SGHAT and CDR2 FQDESV (reference sequence). CDR3: CASSLALNSYNEQFF. CDR3 in DNA: TGTGCCAGCAGCTTAGCACTAAACTCCTACAATGAGCAGTTCTTC.

This clonotype showed up just a few times. The V gene is TRBV2, the J gene TRBJ1-2; D gene unclear. Trimming left V 3 bases short and J 0 bases short, with 5 bases between. This CDR3 spans 13 amino acids. Germline CDR1 and CDR2: SNHLY and FYNNEI. The CDR3 DNA reads TGTGCCAGCAGTGAGGCAGCTAACTATGGCTACACCTTC. It encodes CASSEAANYGYTF. Looking up the rest from reference TRBV2 and TRBJ1-2 gives the full variable domain: EPEVTQTPSHQVTQMGQEVILRCVPISNHLYFYWYRQILGQKVEFLVSFYNNEISEKSEIFDDQFSVERPDGSNFTLKIRSTKLEDSAMYFCASSEAANYGYTFGSGTRLTVV.

The chain links TRBV20-1 to TRBJ2-7; no clear D. The CDR3 loop spans 13 amino acids. Trimming left V 6 bases short and J 2 bases short, with 14 bases between. In germline, CDR1 is DFQATT, CDR2 SNEGSKA (reference sequence). The CDR3 region is CSATAQGPYEQYF. DNA of the CDR3: TGCAGTGCCACTGCTCAAGGCCCCTACGAGCAGTACTTC.

The gene calls are TRBV25-1 and TRBJ1-4; TRBD1 aligns across 11 bases. Germline CDR1 MGHDK, CDR2 SYGVNS. This CDR3 contains 17 residues. J gave up 3 bases and V 2 bases, and 5 bases lay outside the gene matches. The CDR3 nucleotides read TGTGCCAGCAGTGAAGGGACAGGGGGATTAGCTAATGAAAAACTGTTTTTT. Amino acid sequence: CASSEGTGGLANEKLFF.